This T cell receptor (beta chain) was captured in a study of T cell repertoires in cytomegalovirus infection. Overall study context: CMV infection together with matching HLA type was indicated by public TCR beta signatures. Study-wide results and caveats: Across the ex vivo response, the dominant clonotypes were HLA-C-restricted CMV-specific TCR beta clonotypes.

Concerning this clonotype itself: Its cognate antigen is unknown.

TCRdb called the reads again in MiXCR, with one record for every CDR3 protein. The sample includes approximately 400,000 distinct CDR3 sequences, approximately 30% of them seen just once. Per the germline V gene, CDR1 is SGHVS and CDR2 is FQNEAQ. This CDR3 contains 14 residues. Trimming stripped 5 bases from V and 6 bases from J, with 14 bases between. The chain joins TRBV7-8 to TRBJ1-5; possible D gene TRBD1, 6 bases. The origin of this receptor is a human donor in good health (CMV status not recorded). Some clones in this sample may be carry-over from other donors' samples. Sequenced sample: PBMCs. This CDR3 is CASSRDRRGQPQHF. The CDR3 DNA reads TGTGCCAGCAGCCGCGACAGGCGGGGTCAGCCCCAGCATTTT.